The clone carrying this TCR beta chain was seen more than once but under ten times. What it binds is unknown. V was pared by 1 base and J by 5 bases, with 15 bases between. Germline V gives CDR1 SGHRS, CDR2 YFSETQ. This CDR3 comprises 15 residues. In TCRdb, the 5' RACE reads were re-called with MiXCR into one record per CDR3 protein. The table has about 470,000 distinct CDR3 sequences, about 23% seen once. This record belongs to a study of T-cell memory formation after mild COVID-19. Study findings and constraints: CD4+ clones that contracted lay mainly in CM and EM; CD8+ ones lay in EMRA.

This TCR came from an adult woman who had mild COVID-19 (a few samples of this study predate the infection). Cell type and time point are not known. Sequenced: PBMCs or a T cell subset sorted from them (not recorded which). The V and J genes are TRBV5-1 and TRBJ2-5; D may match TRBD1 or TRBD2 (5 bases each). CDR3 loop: CASSLPLAGTETQYF. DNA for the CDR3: TGCGCCAGCAGCTTGCCCCTAGCAGGGACGGAGACCCAGTACTTC.